This TCR beta chain is from a study of blood T cell repertoires in COVID-19. Across the study: Some COVID-19 samples were acute and others convalescent; all came from the United States, Italy and Spain. From T cells, B-cell-depleted T cells, or PBMCs came the material, which was cDNA or gDNA.

Looked up from germline, CDR1 is SGHRS and CDR2 is YFSETQ. The length of the CDR3 is 13 residues. The V end was cut by 4 bases, the J end by 5 bases, with 9 bases between. In the authors' workflow: From reference gene primer amplification, estimates of nucleated cell counts were derived. Only in-frame clones appear in the TCRdb table, and some are missing; sequencing was by immunoSEQ multiplex PCR. The D gene and trimming were derived from the DNA, and the V and J assignments and clone size from that table. This sample has some 100,000 clones; roughly 86% occur once, and the top ten carry 6% to 7.5%.

This sequence joins TRBV5-1 and TRBJ2-2; tentatively, D is TRBD1 (5 bases). Sequencing was performed on peripheral blood. The receptor's source is a man aged 50 or older with active or convalescent COVID-19. The CDR3 DNA follows: TGCGCCAGCAGCCCCAGGGTTACCGGGGAGCTGTTTTTT. This translates into CASSPRVTGELFF.